This entry concerns a single T cell receptor beta chain. Its antigen is undetermined. This sample stems from a study of siplizumab effects on memory and regulatory T cells. Germline CDR1 and CDR2: SQVTM and ANQGSEA. V gave up 3 bases and J gave up 3 bases; unmatched junction bases: 7. The CDR3 consists of 15 residues. Notes on the study in general: Naive T cells seemed more diverse than memory cells; they also seemed major alloresponse contributors.

TCR templates numbering 95,000 to 100,000 were assayed per sample. Method: immunoSEQ multiplex PCR; TCRdb's copy keeps in-frame clones and lacks some. Of 90,000 to 140,000 clones listed, around 93% are singletons. The clonotype originates from a human donor in good health. This chain links TRBV29-1 with TRBJ1-1; 10 bases align to TRBD1. The sample consisted of CD4+ T cells sorted from blood. Here the CDR3 reads CSVDPKTGGYTEAFF. The CDR3 DNA sequence: TGCAGCGTTGACCCAAAGACAGGGGGCTACACTGAAGCTTTCTTT.